Below, one T cell receptor (beta chain) is given with its context. Its antigen remains undetermined. It has no much larger one-base neighbor in the sample; base qualities were not kept. Library prep was done by the immunoSEQ multiplex PCR assay. Held by TCRdb, this immuneACCESS table contains in-frame sequences only and omits some clones. Under half of the omission traces to an unresolved V gene where checked; the cause of the rest is unknown. The sample table contains under 95,000 clones; only one count was recorded for 85% to 95% of them. The top ten constitute about 0.99% of the sample. V gives up 3 bases and J gives up 2 bases, and the segment between their germline ends measures 14 bases. Reading the germline V gene gives CDR1 MNHNS and CDR2 SASEGT. From its cysteine to its phenylalanine, the CDR3 spans 15 amino acids. Only CDR3 DNA remains: 45 bases, in frame from the first base. The data were taken from a study of T cell changes during pregnancy in multiple sclerosis (dated by TCRdb to the late 2010s). Concerning the study at large: The study examined how the T cell repertoire changed over the course of pregnancy in women with multiple sclerosis.

The chain is made from TRBV6-1 and TRBJ2-7; matching of 6 bases hints at TRBD1 as the D gene. This TCR was recovered from a female donor in good health, enrolled as a control in a pregnancy study. The material was peripheral blood, obtained in the second trimester of pregnancy. The sequence in DNA is TGTGCCAGCAGTGAGGACAGACCTGAGACCTACGAGCAGTACTTC. This yields the protein CASSEDRPETYEQYF.